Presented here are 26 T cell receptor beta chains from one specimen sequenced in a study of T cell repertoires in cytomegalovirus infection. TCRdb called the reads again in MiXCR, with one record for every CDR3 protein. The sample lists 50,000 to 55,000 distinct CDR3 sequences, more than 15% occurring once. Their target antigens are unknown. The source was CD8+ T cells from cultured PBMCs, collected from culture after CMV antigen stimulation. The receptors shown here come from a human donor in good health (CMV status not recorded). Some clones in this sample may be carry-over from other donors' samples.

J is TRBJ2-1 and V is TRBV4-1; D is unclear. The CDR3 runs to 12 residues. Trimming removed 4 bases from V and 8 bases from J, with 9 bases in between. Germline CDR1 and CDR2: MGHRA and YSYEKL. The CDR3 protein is CASSPTGYEQFF. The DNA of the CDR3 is TGCGCCAGCAGCCCCACGGGCTATGAGCAGTTCTTC.

CDR3 sequence: CASSIGQGIDQPQHF. The CDR3 coding sequence is TGTGCCAGCAGCATCGGACAGGGGATAGATCAGCCCCAGCATTTT. V usage is TRBV7-2 and J usage is TRBJ1-5; the match to TRBD1 covers 9 bases. J lost 5 bases, V lost 5 bases, and 7 bases had no gene match. This CDR3 comprises 15 residues. Per the germline V gene, CDR1 is SGHTA and CDR2 is FQGNSA.

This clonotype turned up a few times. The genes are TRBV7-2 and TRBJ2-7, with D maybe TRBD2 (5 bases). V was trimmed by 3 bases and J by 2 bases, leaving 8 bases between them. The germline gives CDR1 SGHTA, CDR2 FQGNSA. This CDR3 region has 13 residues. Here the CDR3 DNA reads TGTGCCAGCAGCTTGCGGGCGACCTACGAGCAGTACTTC. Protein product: CASSLRATYEQYF.

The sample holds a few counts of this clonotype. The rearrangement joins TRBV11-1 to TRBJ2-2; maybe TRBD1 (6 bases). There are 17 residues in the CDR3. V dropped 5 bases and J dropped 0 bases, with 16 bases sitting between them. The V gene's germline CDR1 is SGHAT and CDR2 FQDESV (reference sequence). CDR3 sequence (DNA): TGTGCCAGCAGCGCCTTCGGGACATCGACGAACACCGGGGAGCTGTTTTTT. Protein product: CASSAFGTSTNTGELFF.

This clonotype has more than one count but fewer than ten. CDR3 sequence: CASSLFLGNEQFF. CDR3 nucleotide sequence: TGTGCCAGCAGCTTATTTCTCGGAAATGAGCAGTTCTTC. The chain links TRBV7-2 to TRBJ2-1, with D unresolved. Germline CDR1 SGHTA, CDR2 FQGNSA. The V end was cut by 2 bases, the J end by 7 bases, with 9 bases between. There are 13 residues in the CDR3. Combining the CDR3 with reference TRBV7-2 and TRBJ2-1 gives the whole variable domain GAGVSQSPSNKVTEKGKDVELRCDPISGHTALYWYRQSLGQGLEFLIYFQGNSAPDKSGLPSDRFSAERTGGSVSTLTIQRTQQEDSAVYLCASSLFLGNEQFFGPGTRLTVL.

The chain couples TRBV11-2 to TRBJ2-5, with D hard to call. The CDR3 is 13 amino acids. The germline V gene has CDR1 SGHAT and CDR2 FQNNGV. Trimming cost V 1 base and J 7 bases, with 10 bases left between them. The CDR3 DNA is TGTGCCAGCAGCTTAGGTCCTGTGGGGACCCAGTACTTC. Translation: CASSLGPVGTQYF.

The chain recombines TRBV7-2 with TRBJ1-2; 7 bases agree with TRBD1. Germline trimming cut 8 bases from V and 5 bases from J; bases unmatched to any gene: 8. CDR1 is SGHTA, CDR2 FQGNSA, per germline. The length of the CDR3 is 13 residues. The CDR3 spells CASHFTGAYGYTF. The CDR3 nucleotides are TGTGCCAGCCACTTCACAGGGGCATATGGCTACACCTTC.

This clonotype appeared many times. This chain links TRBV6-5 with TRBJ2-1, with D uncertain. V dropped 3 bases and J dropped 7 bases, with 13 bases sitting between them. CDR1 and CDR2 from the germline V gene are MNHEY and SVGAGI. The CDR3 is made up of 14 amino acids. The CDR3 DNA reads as TGTGCCAGCAGTTATTTACAGAGCCCGAATGAGCAGTTCTTC. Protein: CASSYLQSPNEQFF.

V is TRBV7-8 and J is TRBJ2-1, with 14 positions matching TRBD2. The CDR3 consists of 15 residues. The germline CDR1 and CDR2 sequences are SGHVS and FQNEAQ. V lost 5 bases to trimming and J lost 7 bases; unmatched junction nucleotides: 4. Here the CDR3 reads CASSTTSGRVNEQFF. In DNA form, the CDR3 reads TGTGCCAGCAGCACGACTAGCGGGAGGGTTAATGAGCAGTTCTTC.

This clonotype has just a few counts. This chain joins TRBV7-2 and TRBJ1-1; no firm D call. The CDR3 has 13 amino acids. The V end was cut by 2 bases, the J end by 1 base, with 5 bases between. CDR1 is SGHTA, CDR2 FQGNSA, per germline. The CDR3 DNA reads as TGTGCCAGCAGCTTAATAGAGAACACTGAAGCTTTCTTT. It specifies CASSLIENTEAFF.

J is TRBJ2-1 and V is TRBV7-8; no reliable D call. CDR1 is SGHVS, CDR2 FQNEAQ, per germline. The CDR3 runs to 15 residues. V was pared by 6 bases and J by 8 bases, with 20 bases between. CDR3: CASSFKSPYADEQFF. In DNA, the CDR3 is TGTGCCAGCAGTTTCAAATCCCCGTATGCGGATGAGCAGTTCTTC.

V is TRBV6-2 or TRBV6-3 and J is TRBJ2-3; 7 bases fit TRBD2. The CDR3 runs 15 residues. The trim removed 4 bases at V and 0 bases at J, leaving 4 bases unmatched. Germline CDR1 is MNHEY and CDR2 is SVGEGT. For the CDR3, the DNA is TGTGCCAGCAGTTCCTGGGAGGGGAGCACAGATACGCAGTATTTT. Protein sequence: CASSSWEGSTDTQYF.

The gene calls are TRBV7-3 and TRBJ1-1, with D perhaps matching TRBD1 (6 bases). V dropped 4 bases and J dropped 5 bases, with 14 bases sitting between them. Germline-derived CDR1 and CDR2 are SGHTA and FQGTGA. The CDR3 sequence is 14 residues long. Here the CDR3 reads CASSYKQGLTEAFF. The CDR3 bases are TGTGCCAGCAGCTACAAACAGGGATTGACTGAAGCTTTCTTT.

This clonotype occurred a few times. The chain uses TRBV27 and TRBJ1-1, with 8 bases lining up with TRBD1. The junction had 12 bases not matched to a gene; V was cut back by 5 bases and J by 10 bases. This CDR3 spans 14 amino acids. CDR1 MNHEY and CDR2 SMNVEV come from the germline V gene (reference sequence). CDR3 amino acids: CASSRQGMLSGAFF. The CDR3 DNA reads TGTGCCAGCAGTCGACAGGGGATGCTCTCTGGAGCTTTCTTT.

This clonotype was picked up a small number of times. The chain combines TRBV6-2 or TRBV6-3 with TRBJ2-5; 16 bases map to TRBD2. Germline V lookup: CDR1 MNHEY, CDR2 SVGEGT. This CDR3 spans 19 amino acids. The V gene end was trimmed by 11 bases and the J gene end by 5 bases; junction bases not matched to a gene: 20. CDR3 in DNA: TGTGCCCCTACGGCCCCCGGGACTAGCGGGAGGGCCGTGGAGGAGACCCAGTACTTC. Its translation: CAPTAPGTSGRAVEETQYF.

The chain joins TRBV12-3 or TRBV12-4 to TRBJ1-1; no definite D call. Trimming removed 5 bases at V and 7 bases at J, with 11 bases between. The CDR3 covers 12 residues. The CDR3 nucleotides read TGTGCCAGCAGTGAAGATGGCGGTGAAGCTTTCTTT. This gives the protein CASSEDGGEAFF.

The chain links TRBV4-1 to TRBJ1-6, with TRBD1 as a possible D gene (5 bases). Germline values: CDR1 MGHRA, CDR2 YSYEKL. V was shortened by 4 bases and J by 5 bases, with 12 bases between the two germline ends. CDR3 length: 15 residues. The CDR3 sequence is CASSREGEDNSPLHF. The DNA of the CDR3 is TGCGCCAGCAGCCGGGAAGGGGAAGATAATTCACCCCTCCACTTT.

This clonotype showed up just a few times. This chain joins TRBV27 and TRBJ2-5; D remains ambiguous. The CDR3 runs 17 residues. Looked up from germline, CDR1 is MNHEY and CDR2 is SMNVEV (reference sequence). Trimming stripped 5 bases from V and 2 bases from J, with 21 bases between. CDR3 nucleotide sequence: TGTGCCAGCAGTCAAACAAGGGTGCGGCGACGACAAGAGACCCAGTACTTC. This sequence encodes CASSQTRVRRRQETQYF.

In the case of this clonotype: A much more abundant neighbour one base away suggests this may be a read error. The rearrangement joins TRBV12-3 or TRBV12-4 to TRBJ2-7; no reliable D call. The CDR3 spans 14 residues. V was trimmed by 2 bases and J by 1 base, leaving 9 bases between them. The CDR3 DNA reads TGTGCCAGCAGTTTATTACCACGATCCTACGAGCAGTACTTC. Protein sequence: CASSLLPRSYEQYF.

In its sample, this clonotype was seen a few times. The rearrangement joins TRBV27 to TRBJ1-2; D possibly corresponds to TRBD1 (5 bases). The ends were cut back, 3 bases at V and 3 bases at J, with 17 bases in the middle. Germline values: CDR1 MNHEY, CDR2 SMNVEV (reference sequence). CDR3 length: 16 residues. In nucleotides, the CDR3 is TGTGCCAGCAGTTTGGGGCAGGCTTACAAAGACTATGGCTACACCTTC. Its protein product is CASSLGQAYKDYGYTF.

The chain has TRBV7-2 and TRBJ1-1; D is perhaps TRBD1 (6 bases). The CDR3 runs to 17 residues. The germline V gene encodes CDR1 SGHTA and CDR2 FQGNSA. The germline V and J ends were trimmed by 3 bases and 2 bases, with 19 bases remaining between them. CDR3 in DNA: TGTGCCAGCAGCTTGGGGTTCAGGGGCTCACAAAACACTGAAGCTTTCTTT. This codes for CASSLGFRGSQNTEAFF.

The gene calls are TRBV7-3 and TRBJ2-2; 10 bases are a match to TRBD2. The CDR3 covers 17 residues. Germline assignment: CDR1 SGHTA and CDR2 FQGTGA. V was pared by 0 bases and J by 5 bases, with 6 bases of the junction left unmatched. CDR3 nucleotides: TGTGCCAGCAGCTTAACGAGAAGCGGGAGGGCTACCGGGGAGCTGTTTTTT. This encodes CASSLTRSGRATGELFF.

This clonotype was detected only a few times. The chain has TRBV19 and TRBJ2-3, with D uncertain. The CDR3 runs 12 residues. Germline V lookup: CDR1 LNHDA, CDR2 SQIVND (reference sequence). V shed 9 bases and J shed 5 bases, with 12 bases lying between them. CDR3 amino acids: CASSKGEDTQYF. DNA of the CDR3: TGTGCCAGCTCGAAGGGTGAAGATACGCAGTATTTT.

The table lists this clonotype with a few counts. CDR3 loop: CASSPSSGSWYF. The CDR3 region has the DNA TGTGCCAGCAGCCCTTCTAGCGGGAGTTGGTACTTC. The chain uses TRBV7-2 and TRBJ2-7; 10 bases align to TRBD2. Trimming at V came to 5 bases and at J to 12 bases, leaving 7 bases not matched to a gene. Germline CDR1 and CDR2: SGHTA and FQGNSA. The CDR3 runs to 12 residues. Together with reference TRBV7-2 and TRBJ2-7, the CDR3 gives the full variable domain: GAGVSQSPSNKVTEKGKDVELRCDPISGHTALYWYRQSLGQGLEFLIYFQGNSAPDKSGLPSDRFSAERTGGSVSTLTIQRTQQEDSAVYLCASSPSSGSWYFGPGTRLTVT.

CDR3 DNA: TGCGCCAGCAGCTTCCGACGGCTGGCAGATACGCAGTATTTT. This codes for CASSFRRLADTQYF. V usage is TRBV5-1 and J usage is TRBJ2-3, with unresolved D. Trimming shortened V by 2 bases and J by 4 bases, and 11 bases separated the two germline ends. This CDR3 spans 14 amino acids. CDR1 is SGHRS and CDR2 is YFSETQ in the germline V gene.

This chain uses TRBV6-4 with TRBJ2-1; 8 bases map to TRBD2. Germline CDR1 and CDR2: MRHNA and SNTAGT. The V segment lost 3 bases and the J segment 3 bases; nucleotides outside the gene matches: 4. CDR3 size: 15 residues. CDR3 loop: CASSESLAGYNEQFF. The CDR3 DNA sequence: TGTGCCAGCAGTGAGAGCCTAGCGGGCTACAATGAGCAGTTCTTC.